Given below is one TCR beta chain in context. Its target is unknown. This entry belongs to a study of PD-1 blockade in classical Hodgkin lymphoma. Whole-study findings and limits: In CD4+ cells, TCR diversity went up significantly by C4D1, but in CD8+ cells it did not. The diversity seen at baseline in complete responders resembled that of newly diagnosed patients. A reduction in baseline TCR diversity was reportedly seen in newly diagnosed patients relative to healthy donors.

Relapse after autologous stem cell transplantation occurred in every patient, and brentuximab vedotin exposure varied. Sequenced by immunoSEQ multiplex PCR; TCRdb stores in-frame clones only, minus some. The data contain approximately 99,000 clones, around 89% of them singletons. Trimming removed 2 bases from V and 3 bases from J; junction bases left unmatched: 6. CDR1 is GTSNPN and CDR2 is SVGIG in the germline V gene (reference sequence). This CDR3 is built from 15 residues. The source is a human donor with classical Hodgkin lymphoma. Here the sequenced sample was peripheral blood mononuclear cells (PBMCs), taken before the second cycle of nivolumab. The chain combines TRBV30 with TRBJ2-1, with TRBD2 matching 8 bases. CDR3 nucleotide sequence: TGTGCCTGGAGTTTCCTCGGGACTAGCTACAATGAGCAGTTCTTC. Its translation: CAWSFLGTSYNEQFF.